Sequencing of this T cell receptor beta chain was carried out in a study of shared clonotypes between healthy human individuals. Sequencing was performed with immunoSEQ multiplex PCR; in TCRdb, only in-frame clones are kept and a portion is missing. The sample yields 1.5 million to 2.5 million clones, about 95% seen once. It was CD45RO-negative cells, positively selected for CCR7, that made up naive CD8 cells, with terminally differentiated effector memory CD45RA+ cells excluded. This CDR3 has 13 amino acids. V was clipped by 2 bases and J by 3 bases, with 9 bases between them. The germline gives CDR1 SGDLS, CDR2 YYNGEE. Regarding this clone: Other DNA sequences from this sample encode an identical CDR3 as well.

Material: naive CD8+ T cells sorted from blood. The origin of this receptor is a man between 18 and 29 years old in good health. The chain carries TRBV9 and TRBJ2-7; D not certain. CDR3 DNA sequence: TGTGCCAGCAGCGTCTCGACTGGCTACGAGCAGTACTTC. Translating gives CASSVSTGYEQYF.